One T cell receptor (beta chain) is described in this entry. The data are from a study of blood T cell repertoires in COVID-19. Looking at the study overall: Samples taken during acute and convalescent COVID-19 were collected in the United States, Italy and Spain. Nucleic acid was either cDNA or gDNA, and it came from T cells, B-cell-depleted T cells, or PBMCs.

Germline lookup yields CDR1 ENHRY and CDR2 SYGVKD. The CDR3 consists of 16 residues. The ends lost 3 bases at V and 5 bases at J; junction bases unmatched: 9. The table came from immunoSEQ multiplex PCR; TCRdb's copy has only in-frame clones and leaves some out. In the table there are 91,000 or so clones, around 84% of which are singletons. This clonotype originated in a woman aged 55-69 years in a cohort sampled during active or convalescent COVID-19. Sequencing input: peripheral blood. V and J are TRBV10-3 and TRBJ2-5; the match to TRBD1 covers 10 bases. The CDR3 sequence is CAISDPGTGDGETQYF. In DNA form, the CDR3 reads TGTGCCATCAGTGACCCCGGGACAGGGGATGGGGAGACCCAGTACTTC.